This TCR beta chain stems from a study of T cell changes during pregnancy in multiple sclerosis. Germline CDR1 is SGHTA and CDR2 is FQGNSA. The CDR3 has 11 residues. V lost 4 bases to trimming and J lost 13 bases, with 8 bases between them. The method was immunoSEQ multiplex PCR; TCRdb's version includes in-frame clones alone and lacks a portion of them. This table holds around 60,000 clones, over 85% found once. Sequenced here: peripheral blood, sampled in the second trimester of pregnancy. The chain couples TRBV7-2 to TRBJ1-6; D gene ambiguous. The receptor's source is a female donor with multiple sclerosis, enrolled in a pregnancy study. CDR3: CASSSGGPLHF. DNA for the CDR3: TGTGCCAGCAGCTCTGGAGGTCCCCTCCACTTT. The variable domain in full, completed from reference TRBV7-2 and TRBJ1-6, reads GAGVSQSPSNKVTEKGKDVELRCDPISGHTALYWYRQSLGQGLEFLIYFQGNSAPDKSGLPSDRFSAERTGGSVSTLTIQRTQQEDSAVYLCASSSGGPLHFGNGTRLTVT.